This TCR beta chain is from a study of blood T cell repertoires in COVID-19. Libraries were prepared by immunoSEQ multiplex PCR; TCRdb keeps only in-frame clonotypes and omits some of them. The profile shows 200,000 to 300,000 clones, roughly nine tenths of them singletons. From germline, CDR1 is SQVTM and CDR2 ANQGSEA. V gave up 4 bases and J gave up 1 base, with 10 bases separating them. The CDR3 covers 13 residues. Sequencing input: PBMCs or T cells enriched from blood (not recorded which). This chain uses TRBV29-1 with TRBJ1-1, with D perhaps TRBD1 (5 bases). The TCR originated in a woman aged 18-29 years who had recovered from COVID-19. Written as DNA, the CDR3 is TGCAGCGTTGCGGGCAGGGCGAACACTGAAGCTTTCTTT. Amino acids: CSVAGRANTEAFF.